Below are 13 T cell receptor beta chains sequenced from a single sample in a study of technical replicates of blood from a handful of donors. Profiled with immunoSEQ multiplex PCR; TCRdb holds only in-frame clones, not every one. The repertoire holds approximately 59,000 clones, around 96% seen once, with about 3% in the top ten. Specimen: PBMCs. These receptors all come from a human donor in good health. Some clones in this sample may be carry-over from other donors' samples.

This rearrangement joins TRBV7-9 to TRBJ1-2, with TRBD1 as a possible D gene (5 bases). V shed 2 bases and J shed 13 bases, with 20 bases lying between them. The CDR3 length is 14 residues. The germline gives CDR1 SEHNR, CDR2 FQNEAQ (reference sequence). CDR3: CASSLSRQGGFCTF. The CDR3 DNA is TGTGCCAGCAGCTTAAGTCGTCAGGGAGGCTTCTGCACCTTC.

The chain employs TRBV5-6 and TRBJ2-3, with TRBD2 identical over 7 bases. The CDR3 extends over 15 amino acids. V lost 9 bases and J lost 2; bases outside the gene matches: 12. Looked up from germline, CDR1 is SGHDT and CDR2 is YYEEEE. CDR3 sequence: CATKTPRDYTDTQYF. In nucleotides, the CDR3 is TGTGCCACCAAAACCCCGCGGGACTACACAGATACGCAGTATTTT. Combining the CDR3 with reference TRBV5-6 and TRBJ2-3 gives the whole variable domain DAGVTQSPTHLIKTRGQQVTLRCSPKSGHDTVSWYQQALGQGPQFIFQYYEEEERQRGNFPDRFSGHQFPNYSSELNVNALLLGDSALYLCATKTPRDYTDTQYFGPGTRLTVL.

This clone has a single count. The gene calls are TRBV9 and TRBJ1-1; the match to TRBD1 covers 10 bases. The germline CDR1 and CDR2 sequences are SGDLS and YYNGEE. CDR3 size: 15 residues. J was trimmed by 3 bases and V by 4 bases; bases with no gene match: 6. In nucleotides, the CDR3 is TGTGCCAGCAGCACCGCCGGGACAGGGGACACTGAAGCTTTCTTT. Amino acids: CASSTAGTGDTEAFF.

This chain links TRBV27 with TRBJ1-4; possible D gene TRBD1, 6 bases. The CDR3 consists of 16 residues. The germline V and J ends were trimmed by 6 bases and 0 bases, with 14 bases remaining between them. Germline-derived CDR1 and CDR2 are MNHEY and SMNVEV (reference sequence). Written as DNA, the CDR3 is TGTGCCAGCAGATCGACAGGAGCCGCAACTAATGAAAAACTGTTTTTT. Amino acid sequence: CASRSTGAATNEKLFF.

The rearrangement links TRBV2 to TRBJ1-2; D call uncertain. CDR3 length: 12 amino acids. Trimming stripped 8 bases from V and 3 bases from J, with 10 bases between. Germline V lookup: CDR1 SNHLY, CDR2 FYNNEI. CDR3 DNA: TGTGCCAGCTCTTCCGGGTACTATGGCTACACCTTC. Its protein is CASSSGYYGYTF.

The chain recombines TRBV15 with TRBJ2-1; D is uncertain. CDR1 is LNHNV and CDR2 is YYDKDF in the germline V gene (reference sequence). V was pared by 5 bases and J by 3 bases, with 14 bases between. This CDR3 comprises 15 residues. The CDR3 here is CATSARRVGYNEQFF. The CDR3 nucleotides read TGTGCCACCAGCGCCCGCCGGGTCGGCTACAATGAGCAGTTCTTC.

This chain joins TRBV2 and TRBJ2-7; D unclear. V shed 5 bases and J shed 4 bases, with 6 bases lying between them. The germline V gene encodes CDR1 SNHLY and CDR2 FYNNEI. This CDR3 is 11 amino acids long. The CDR3 sequence is CASSLSYEQYF. CDR3 DNA: TGTGCCAGCAGTCTGAGTTACGAGCAGTACTTC.

The rearrangement uses TRBV19 and TRBJ1-2; D unresolved. The CDR3 contains 12 residues. V lost 5 bases and J 8 bases, leaving 12 bases between the germline ends. Germline V gene data show CDR1 as LNHDA and CDR2 as SQIVND (reference sequence). The CDR3 region has the DNA TGTGCCAGTAGTCAACGCGCCATCGGCTACACCTTC. It yields the protein CASSQRAIGYTF. The full variable domain, with the rest looked up from reference TRBV19 and TRBJ1-2, is DGGITQSPKYLFRKEGQNVTLSCEQNLNHDAMYWYRQDPGQGLRLIYYSQIVNDFQKGDIAEGYSVSREKKESFPLTVTSAQKNPTAFYLCASSQRAIGYTFGSGTRLTVV.

The chain links TRBV20-1 to TRBJ1-2; D call uncertain. Looked up from germline, CDR1 is DFQATT and CDR2 is SNEGSKA (reference sequence). Trimming removed 5 bases from V and 8 bases from J, with 12 bases in between. The CDR3 length is 11 residues. CDR3 sequence (DNA): TGCAGTGCTCCCCGAGCTGCCGGCTACACCTTC. This encodes CSAPRAAGYTF.

The gene calls are TRBV4-3 and TRBJ2-5, with 7 bases matching TRBD2. With 1 base clipped from V and 1 base from J, the junction kept 6 bases outside the gene matches. Germline lookup yields CDR1 LGHNA and CDR2 YSLEER. This CDR3 is built from 16 residues. This CDR3 reads CASSQGSGGTQETQYF. CDR3 sequence (DNA): TGCGCCAGCAGCCAAGGGTCGGGGGGTACCCAAGAGACCCAGTACTTC.

The chain recombines TRBV7-7 with TRBJ2-1; 12 nucleotides line up with TRBD1. Germline CDR1 reads SSHAT; CDR2 reads FNYEAQ (reference sequence). The trim removed 5 bases at V and 12 bases at J, leaving 8 bases unmatched. This CDR3 region has 14 residues. This chain's CDR3 is CASSPGTGGARQFF. CDR3 coding DNA: TGTGCCAGCAGCCCCGGGACAGGGGGCGCAAGGCAGTTCTTC.

The chain combines TRBV4-3 with TRBJ2-3; TRBD2 aligns across 13 bases. CDR3 length: 18 amino acids. Looked up from germline, CDR1 is LGHNA and CDR2 is YSLEER. Losses at the gene ends were 0 bases for V and 6 bases for J; bases not matched to a gene: 9. This CDR3 is CASSQDPTSGGNWDTQYF. The DNA of the CDR3 is TGCGCCAGCAGCCAAGATCCGACTAGCGGGGGGAATTGGGATACGCAGTATTTT.

V is TRBV6-5 and J is TRBJ2-1, with 8 bases that match TRBD2. With V trimmed by 0 bases and J by 5 bases, 3 bases remained unmatched. The CDR3 sequence is 15 residues long. Germline CDR1 is MNHEY and CDR2 is SVGAGI. The CDR3 loop reads CASSYSTGGDNEQFF. CDR3 DNA: TGTGCCAGCAGTTACTCGACGGGGGGGGACAATGAGCAGTTCTTC.